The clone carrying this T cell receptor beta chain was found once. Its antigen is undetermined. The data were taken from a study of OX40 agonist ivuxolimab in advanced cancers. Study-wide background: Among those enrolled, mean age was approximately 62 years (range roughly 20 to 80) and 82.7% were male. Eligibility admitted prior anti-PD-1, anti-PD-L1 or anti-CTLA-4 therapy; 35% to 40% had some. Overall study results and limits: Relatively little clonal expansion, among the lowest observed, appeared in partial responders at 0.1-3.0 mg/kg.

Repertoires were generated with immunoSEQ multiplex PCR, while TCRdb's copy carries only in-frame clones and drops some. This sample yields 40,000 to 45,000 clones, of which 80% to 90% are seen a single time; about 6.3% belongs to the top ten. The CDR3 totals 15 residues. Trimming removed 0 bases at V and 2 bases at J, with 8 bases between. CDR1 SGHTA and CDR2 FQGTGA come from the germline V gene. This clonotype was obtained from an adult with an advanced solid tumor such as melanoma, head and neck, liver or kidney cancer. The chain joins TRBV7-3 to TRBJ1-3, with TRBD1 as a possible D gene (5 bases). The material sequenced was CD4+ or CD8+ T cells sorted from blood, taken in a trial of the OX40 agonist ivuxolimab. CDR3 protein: CASSLTGAAGNTIYF. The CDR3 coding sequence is TGTGCCAGCAGCTTAACAGGGGCGGCTGGAAACACCATATATTTT.